Listed here are 21 T cell receptor beta chains from one sample, sequenced in a study of glioma-infiltrating T cells. The iRepertoire nested amplicon-rescue multiplex PCR amplified TCR alpha and beta CDR3s from RNA. One entry per CDR3 protein results from TCRdb running MiXCR on the multiplex PCR reads. Of around 180,000 distinct CDR3 sequences listed, more than 35% are singletons. Sequencing input: glioma tissue, nonneoplastic brain tissue, or PBMCs (not recorded which). These receptors all come from a human donor with low-grade glioma or glioblastoma, undergoing nonglioma brain surgery, or in good health (not recorded which).

For the CDR3, the DNA is TGTGCCACGTCGACTGCCGACAGATCCTACGAGCAGTACTTC. The encoded protein is CATSTADRSYEQYF. V is TRBV24-1 and J is TRBJ2-7; weak D call: TRBD1 (5 bases). The V end was cut by 10 bases, the J end by 1 base, with 16 bases between. The CDR3 runs to 14 residues. The germline gives CDR1 KGHDR, CDR2 SFDVKD.

This clonotype was recorded a few times. The rearrangement joins TRBV19 to TRBJ2-2; 8 bases are shared with TRBD2. Trimming took 7 bases from V and 7 from J; bases not matched to a gene: 8. The CDR3 has 14 amino acids. The V gene's germline CDR1 is LNHDA and CDR2 SQIVND (reference sequence). The CDR3 loop is CASNSGLVIGELFF. CDR3 bases: TGTGCCAGTAATTCGGGACTAGTTATCGGGGAGCTGTTTTTT.

On this clonotype itself: Germline and junction disagree at one end, which may indicate a read error. V and J are TRBV27 and TRBJ2-1; 11 bases fit TRBD1. Germline CDR1 and CDR2: MNHEY and SMNVEV (reference sequence). CDR3 length equals 15 residues. The CDR3 DNA is TGTGCCAGCAGTTCGGGACAGGGGGGCTACTATGAGCAGTTCTTC. As protein: CASSSGQGGYYEQFF.

As for this clonotype: Since a much larger clone is just one base distant, this may be a read error. The chain recombines TRBV6-5 with TRBJ2-7; D is unclear. CDR1 is MNHEY, CDR2 SVGAGI, per germline. The CDR3 covers 15 residues. The CDR3 sequence is CARSYEALSSYEQYF. The DNA of the CDR3 is TGTGCCAGGAGTTACGAAGCGCTGAGCTCCTACGAGCAGTACTTC.

As for this clonotype: One end of the junction varies from germline; a read error may be responsible. The V and J genes are TRBV19 and TRBJ1-2; D call uncertain. The CDR3 has 14 residues. Germline CDR1 is LNHDA and CDR2 is SQIVND (reference sequence). The CDR3 nucleotides read TGTGCCAGTAGTATAGGAAGAAATAACTATTGCTACACCTTC. Residues: CASSIGRNNYCYTF.

Ten or more counts support this clonotype. The V gene is TRBV6-1, the J gene TRBJ2-1, with 10 bases that match TRBD2. The ends lost 6 bases at V and 7 bases at J; junction bases unmatched: 9. Germline loops: CDR1 MNHNS, CDR2 SASEGT. CDR3 length: 15 amino acids. CDR3 protein: CASSPSGSPLNEQFF. As DNA, the CDR3 is TGTGCCAGCAGCCCTAGCGGGAGCCCGTTAAATGAGCAGTTCTTC.

This clonotype has more than one count but fewer than ten. This sequence may be a read error, since a much larger clone differs from it by one base. The chain joins TRBV7-2 to TRBJ2-2; 10 bases line up with TRBD1. Germline CDR1 and CDR2: SGHTA and FQGNSA. The CDR3 consists of 15 residues. Written as DNA, the CDR3 is TGTGCCAGCAGGGGGGACAGGGGTTTCACCGGGGGGCTGTTTTTT. Translating it yields CASRGDRGFTGGLFF.

To note about this clonotype: A read error may explain this, as a much larger clone is one base away. V gene TRBV7-9 combines with J gene TRBJ1-1, with TRBD1 identical over 7 bases. The germline gives CDR1 SEHNR, CDR2 FQNEAQ (reference sequence). The CDR3 runs to 14 residues. Here the CDR3 DNA reads TGTGCCAGCAGCTATGGGACAGCCAACACTGAAGCTTTATTT. Residues: CASSYGTANTEALF.

V usage is TRBV2 and J usage is TRBJ2-3; D possibly uses TRBD1 or TRBD2 (5 bases each). Germline CDR1 reads SNHLY; CDR2 reads FYNNEI. This CDR3 spans 15 amino acids. Trimming removed 6 bases at V and 4 bases at J, with 17 bases between. In nucleotides, the CDR3 is TGTGCCAGCAGGCCTTTAGAGGGGCTGGCAGATACGCAGTATTTT. Protein: CASRPLEGLADTQYF.

This clonotype was picked up a small number of times. Given a much more abundant clone one base away, this may be a read error. The V and J genes are TRBV20-1 and TRBJ2-3; 7 bases agree with TRBD2. CDR3 size: 15 residues. Germline values: CDR1 DFQATT, CDR2 SNEGSKA (reference sequence). V shed 7 bases and J 4 bases; nucleotides not matched to a gene: 14. The CDR3 DNA is TGCAGTGATCCATCGGGCCTAGGGAGGGCAGATACGCAGTATTTT. Translated, it gives CSDPSGLGRADTQYF.

This clonotype was detected once. A junction boundary mismatches the germline segment, possibly from a read error. The chain combines TRBV7-2 with TRBJ1-1; the D is unclear. CDR1 is SGHTA, CDR2 FQGNSA, per germline. The CDR3 sequence is 14 residues long. CDR3 loop: CASSFSATEAEALF. The DNA of the CDR3 is TGTGCCAGCAGCTTCTCGGCAACTGAGGCTGAAGCTTTATTT.

A few counts support this clonotype. The rearrangement joins TRBV29-1 to TRBJ2-3; D not resolved. The CDR3 extends over 13 amino acids. CDR1 is SQVTM and CDR2 is ANQGSEA in the germline V gene. Trimming removed 4 bases from V and 3 bases from J, with 11 bases in between. DNA for the CDR3: TGCAGCGTTGGTCGAGAGGCGACAGATACGCAGTATTTT. Translating gives CSVGREATDTQYF.

Notes on this clonotype: Its ends do not fully match the called genes, so a read error is possible. The V gene is TRBV27, the J gene TRBJ2-7, with unresolved D. Per the germline V gene, CDR1 is MNHEY and CDR2 is SMNVEV (reference sequence). This CDR3 spans 14 amino acids. CDR3 residues: CASSFMAASYQQYF. The DNA of the CDR3 is TGTGCCAGCAGTTTCATGGCGGCAAGCTACCAGCAGTACTTC.

In its sample, this clonotype was seen once. A much larger clone differs from this one at a single base, so this may be a read error. The chain recombines TRBV6-2 or TRBV6-3 with TRBJ2-1, with 9 bases fitting TRBD2. CDR1 is MNHEY, CDR2 SVGEGT, per germline. This CDR3 has 16 residues. The CDR3 bases are TGTGCCACTCAAAGGGTAGCGGGAGCCTCCTACGATGAGCAGTTCTTC. Translating gives CATQRVAGASYDEQFF.

This clonotype was recorded many times. DNA for the CDR3: TGTGCCTCGCTGAGGGACAGGGAGGAGACCCAGTACTTC. The encoded protein is CASLRDREETQYF. V is TRBV7-8 and J is TRBJ2-5; 9 nucleotides line up with TRBD1. The V gene end was trimmed by 11 bases and the J gene end by 5 bases; junction bases not matched to a gene: 9. Germline loops: CDR1 SGHVS, CDR2 FQNEAQ. There are 13 residues in the CDR3.

This clonotype occurred many times. The chain has TRBV20-1 and TRBJ1-4; D is unresolved. The CDR3 runs to 14 residues. V gave up 5 bases and J gave up 4 bases, with 14 bases separating them. Looked up from germline, CDR1 is DFQATT and CDR2 is SNEGSKA (reference sequence). The CDR3 sequence is CSAPIPESNEKLFF. The DNA for the CDR3 is TGCAGTGCTCCCATACCGGAGAGTAATGAAAAACTGTTTTTT.

A remark on this clonotype: A much more abundant neighbour one base away suggests this may be a read error. The V call is TRBV20-1, the J call TRBJ2-5, with TRBD2 identical over 7 bases. The V segment lost 2 bases and the J segment 7 bases; nucleotides outside the gene matches: 7. Germline V gives CDR1 DFQATT, CDR2 SNEGSKA (reference sequence). There are 13 residues in the CDR3. The CDR3 nucleotides are TGCAGTGCTAGACTGCGGGAGATTGGGACCCAGTACTTC. Protein: CSARLREIGTQYF.

This clonotype was found a few times. This may be a read error, as it is one base from a much larger clone. This sequence joins TRBV2 and TRBJ1-4; D remains unclear. This CDR3 region has 14 residues. The germline V and J ends were trimmed by 2 bases and 6 bases, with 10 bases remaining between them. The germline V gene encodes CDR1 SNHLY and CDR2 FYNNEI. CDR3 nucleotide sequence: TGTGCCAGCAGTGAACAACAGCAAGATGAAAAACTGTTTTTT. Amino acids: CASSEQQQDEKLFF. Full variable domain (rest looked up from reference TRBV2 and TRBJ1-4): EPEVTQTPSHQVTQMGQEVILRCVPISNHLYFYWYRQILGQKVEFLVSFYNNEISEKSEIFDDQFSVERPDGSNFTLKIRSTKLEDSAMYFCASSEQQQDEKLFFGSGTQLSVL.

In the case of this clonotype: One base away lies a much larger clone, so this may be a sequencing read error. This chain connects TRBV5-1 to TRBJ1-2; possibly TRBD1 for D (6 bases). Trimming removed 9 bases from V and 6 bases from J, with 18 bases in between. The CDR3 loop spans 13 amino acids. Germline values: CDR1 SGHRS, CDR2 YFSETQ. CDR3 loop: CATQRDIGHGYTF. DNA for the CDR3: TGCGCCACCCAAAGGGACATCGGCCATGGCTACACCTTC. Drawing the rest from reference TRBV5-1 and TRBJ1-2, the complete variable domain is KAGVTQTPRYLIKTRGQQVTLSCSPISGHRSVSWYQQTPGQGLQFLFEYFSETQRNKGNFPGRFSGRQFSNSRSEMNVSTLELGDSALYLCATQRDIGHGYTFGSGTRLTVV.

This sequence joins TRBV29-1 and TRBJ2-1; TRBD2 matches 8 bases. The CDR3 sequence is 17 residues long. The V gene end was trimmed by 0 bases and the J gene end by 4 bases; junction bases not matched to a gene: 11. Per germline, CDR1 SQVTM and CDR2 ANQGSEA. In DNA, the CDR3 is TGCAGCGTTGAAGAGGGGGGGGAGACTAGCGTTTACAATGAGCAGTTCTTC. Translating it yields CSVEEGGETSVYNEQFF.

This clonotype was counted only a few times. V gene TRBV5-1 combines with J gene TRBJ2-1; D may be TRBD1 (5 bases). The CDR3 is made up of 15 amino acids. Trimming cost V 0 bases and J 8 bases, with 15 bases left between them. The germline gives CDR1 SGHRS, CDR2 YFSETQ. CDR3 bases: TGCGCCAGCAGCTTGGAAGGGGCCGTTAGTGATGAGCAGTTCTTC. This translates into CASSLEGAVSDEQFF.